A selection of T cell receptor beta chains follows, all from one sample in a study of blood T cell repertoires in COVID-19. Assay used: immunoSEQ multiplex PCR; TCRdb lists only in-frame clones, some missing. The sample includes 200,000 to 300,000 clones, around 90% of them seen just once. Sequenced sample: peripheral blood. These receptors were collected from a middle-aged woman who had recovered from COVID-19. The CDR3 runs from the conserved cysteine through the conserved F or W. The size field is filled for only some rows; it gives once, few, many or a size class.

abundance | j_gene | v_gene | CDR3aa
. | TRBJ2-3 | TRBV10-3 | CAIRGTSGGPGTQYF
. | TRBJ1-4 | TRBV6-6 | CASSSLWGQGIKLFF
. | TRBJ2-2 | TRBV5-4 | CASSGTSGGTGELFF
. | TRBJ1-5 | TRBV3-1/TRBV3-2 | CASSQGRTNQPQHF
. | TRBJ2-1 | TRBV7-2 | CASSQGLAGNEQFF
. | TRBJ2-1 | TRBV18 | CASSPLAGRPNEQFF
. | TRBJ2-5 | TRBV5-8 | CASSPRLAGGGETQYF
. | TRBJ2-7 | TRBV5-3 | CARSLAEGDRVDEQYF
. | TRBJ2-5 | TRBV9 | CASSVGLAPPQETQYF
. | TRBJ2-1 | TRBV10-3 | CATGTSGRHNEQFF
. | TRBJ1-4 | TRBV6-5 | CASSIGAGKLFF
once | TRBJ2-7 | TRBV7-3 | CASSPGGNGYEQYF
. | TRBJ1-2 | TRBV3-1/TRBV3-2 | CASSQVRQGEGYGYTF
. | TRBJ1-1 | TRBV10-3 | CAISESRQMNTEAFF
few | TRBJ1-2 | TRBV9 | CASSVAAGNYGYTF
. | TRBJ2-7 | TRBV7-2 | CASSPRDRDPYEQYF
. | TRBJ2-1 | TRBV5-8 | CASSLPGLALNEQFF
. | TRBJ2-1 | TRBV9 | CASSPWGGSYNEQFF
. | TRBJ2-5 | TRBV9 | CASSVGGGTPQYF
. | TRBJ2-7 | TRBV19 | CASSIGASYEQYF
. | TRBJ1-2 | TRBV5-1 | CASSLGAGQYRRGYTF
. | TRBJ1-1 | TRBV2 | CASSEARGVEAFF
. | TRBJ1-1 | TRBV5-4 | CASSGAGTGVTEAFF
. | TRBJ2-1 | TRBV10-2 | CASTPRGTYNEQFF
. | TRBJ2-5 | TRBV19 | CASSIGGLWMAQYF
. | TRBJ1-2 | TRBV5-1 | CASSLSRGYTF
. | TRBJ2-7 | TRBV7-9 | CASSLGTGYEQYF
. | TRBJ2-2 | TRBV11-3 | CASSLRGGELFF
once | TRBJ1-1 | TRBV7-2 | CASSSRGRNTEAFF
. | TRBJ2-1 | TRBV7-9 | CASSPLYNEQFF
. | TRBJ1-5 | TRBV5-1 | CASSFGRGDQGPQHF
few | TRBJ2-5 | TRBV6-2/TRBV6-3 | CASSPQWETETQYF
. | TRBJ2-1 | TRBV13 | CASSSGQAPHNEQFF
. | TRBJ1-3 | TRBV18 | CASSPLGQRNTIYF
. | TRBJ2-7 | TRBV30 | CAWGSGRGDEQYF
. | TRBJ1-4 | TRBV20-1 | CSASIQLNEKLFF
. | TRBJ1-5 | TRBV6-2/TRBV6-3 | CASSPTGVGQPQHF
once | TRBJ2-5 | TRBV10-2 | CATQAGVVETQYF
. | TRBJ2-1 | TRBV6-5 | CASSHREVQFF